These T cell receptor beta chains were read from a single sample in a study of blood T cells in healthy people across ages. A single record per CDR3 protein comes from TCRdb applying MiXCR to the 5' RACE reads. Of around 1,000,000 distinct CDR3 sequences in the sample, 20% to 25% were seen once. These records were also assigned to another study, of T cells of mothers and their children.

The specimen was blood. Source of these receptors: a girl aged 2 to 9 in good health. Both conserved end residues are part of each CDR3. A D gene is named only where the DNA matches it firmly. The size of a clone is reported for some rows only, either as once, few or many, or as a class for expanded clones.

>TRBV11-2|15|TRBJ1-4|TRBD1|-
CASSLVGTGEEKLFF
TGTGCCAGCAGCTTAGTGGGGACAGGGGAGGAAAAACTGTTTTTT
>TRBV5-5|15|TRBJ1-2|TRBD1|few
CASSPSWGTAYGYTF
TGTGCCAGCAGCCCGAGTTGGGGGACAGCCTATGGCTACACCTTC
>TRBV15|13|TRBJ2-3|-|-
CATSGETTDTQYF
TGTGCCACCAGCGGGGAGACCACAGATACGCAGTATTTT
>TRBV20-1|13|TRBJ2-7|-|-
CSASLGSSTKKYF
TGCAGTGCTAGTCTGGGCAGCTCAACAAAGAAGTACTTC
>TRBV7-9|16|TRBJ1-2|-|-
CASSSPNSQVFYGYTF
TGTGCCAGCAGCTCTCCTAACTCACAGGTTTTCTATGGCTACACCTTC
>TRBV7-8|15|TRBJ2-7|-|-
CASSWRSGTAYEQYF
TGTGCCAGCAGCTGGAGATCCGGAACAGCCTACGAGCAGTACTTC
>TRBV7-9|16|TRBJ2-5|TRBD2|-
CASSSLGGGAGETQYF
TGTGCCAGCAGCTCCCTCGGCGGGGGGGCGGGAGAGACCCAGTACTTC
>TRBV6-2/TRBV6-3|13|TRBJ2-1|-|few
CASTRAPYNEQFF
TGTGCCAGCACTCGGGCCCCCTACAATGAGCAGTTCTTC
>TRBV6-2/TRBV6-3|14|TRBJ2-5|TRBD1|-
CASSTQGIQETQYF
TGTGCCAGCAGTACACAGGGGATCCAAGAGACCCAGTACTTC
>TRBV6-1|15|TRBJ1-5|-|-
CASSDYGGINQPQHF
TGTGCCAGCAGTGATTACGGTGGAATCAATCAGCCCCAGCATTTT
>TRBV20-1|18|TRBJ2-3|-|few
CSARDYTDRRHSTDTQYF
TGCAGTGCTAGAGATTATACTGACAGACGCCATAGCACAGATACGCAGTATTTT
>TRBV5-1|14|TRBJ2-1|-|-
CASSPRDGVNEQFF
TGCGCCAGCAGCCCCCGCGACGGAGTCAATGAGCAGTTCTTC
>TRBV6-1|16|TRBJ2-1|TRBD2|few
CASTLRGGGAYNEQFF
TGTGCCAGCACCCTACGTGGCGGGGGGGCCTACAATGAGCAGTTCTTC
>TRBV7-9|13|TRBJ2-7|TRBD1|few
CASRQGAVHEQYF
TGTGCCAGTAGGCAGGGGGCTGTCCACGAGCAGTACTTC
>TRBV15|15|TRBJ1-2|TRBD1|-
CATTPTGTGNYGYTF
TGTGCCACCACTCCGACCGGGACAGGGAACTATGGCTACACCTTC
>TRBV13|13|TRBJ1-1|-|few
CASSLGEEGEAFF
TGTGCCAGCAGCTTAGGGGAGGAAGGGGAAGCTTTCTTT
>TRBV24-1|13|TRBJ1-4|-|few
CATVHATNEKLFF
TGTGCCACCGTACACGCAACTAATGAAAAACTGTTTTTT
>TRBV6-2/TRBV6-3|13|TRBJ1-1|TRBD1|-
CASWTGTASEAFF
TGTGCCAGCTGGACAGGGACAGCCTCTGAAGCTTTCTTT
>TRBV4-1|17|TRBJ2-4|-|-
CASSQEGGLRAPHIQYF
TGCGCCAGCAGCCAAGAGGGCGGGCTAAGGGCCCCACACATTCAGTACTTC
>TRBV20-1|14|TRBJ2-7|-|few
CSALSPRVLYEQYF
TGCAGTGCCCTCAGCCCGCGGGTCCTCTACGAGCAGTACTTC
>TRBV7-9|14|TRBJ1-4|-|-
CASSPDNGGEKLFF
TGTGCCAGCAGCCCCGATAACGGCGGAGAAAAACTGTTTTTT
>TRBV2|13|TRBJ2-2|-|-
CASKPSIGGELFF
TGTGCCAGCAAACCTAGCATCGGCGGGGAGCTGTTTTTT
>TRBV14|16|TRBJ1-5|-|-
CASSQEGALSNQPQHF
TGTGCCAGCAGCCAAGAAGGGGCCCTAAGCAATCAGCCCCAGCATTTT
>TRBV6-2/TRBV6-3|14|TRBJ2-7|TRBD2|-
CASSHTSGDYEQYF
TGTGCCAGCAGCCATACTAGCGGGGACTACGAGCAGTACTTC
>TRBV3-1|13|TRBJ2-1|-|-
CASSQDPHNEQFF
TGTGCCAGCAGCCAAGATCCCCACAATGAGCAGTTCTTC
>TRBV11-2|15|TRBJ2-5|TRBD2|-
CASSLEWGGQETQYF
TGTGCCAGCAGCTTAGAATGGGGGGGCCAAGAGACCCAGTACTTC
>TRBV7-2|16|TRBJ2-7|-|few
CASSNWAESSSFEQYF
TGTGCCAGCAGCAACTGGGCAGAATCTTCCTCCTTCGAGCAGTACTTC
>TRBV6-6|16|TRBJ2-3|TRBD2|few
CASSSPASGYSDTQYF
TGTGCCAGCAGTTCCCCGGCTAGCGGGTATAGCGATACGCAGTATTTT
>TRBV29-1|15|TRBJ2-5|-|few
CSVEGLNGPQETQYF
TGCAGCGTTGAAGGGCTTAATGGGCCCCAAGAGACCCAGTACTTC
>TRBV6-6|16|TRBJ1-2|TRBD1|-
CASSYGLGQGDYGYTF
TGTGCCAGCAGTTACGGGCTAGGGCAGGGGGACTATGGCTACACCTTC